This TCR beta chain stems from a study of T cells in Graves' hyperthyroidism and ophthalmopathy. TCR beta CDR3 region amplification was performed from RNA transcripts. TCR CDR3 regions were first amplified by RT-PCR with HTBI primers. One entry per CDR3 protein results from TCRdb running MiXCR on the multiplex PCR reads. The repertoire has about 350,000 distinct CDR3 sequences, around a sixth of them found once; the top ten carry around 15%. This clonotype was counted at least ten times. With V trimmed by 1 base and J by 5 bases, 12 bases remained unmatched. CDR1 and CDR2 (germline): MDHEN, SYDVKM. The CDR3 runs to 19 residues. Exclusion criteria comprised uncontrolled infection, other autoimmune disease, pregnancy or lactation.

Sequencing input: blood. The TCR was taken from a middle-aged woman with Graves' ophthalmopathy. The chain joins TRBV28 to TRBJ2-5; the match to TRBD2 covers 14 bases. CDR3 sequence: CASSLFLTSGRAGAETQYF. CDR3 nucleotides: TGTGCCAGCAGTTTATTTTTGACTAGCGGGAGGGCCGGTGCGGAGACCCAGTACTTC.